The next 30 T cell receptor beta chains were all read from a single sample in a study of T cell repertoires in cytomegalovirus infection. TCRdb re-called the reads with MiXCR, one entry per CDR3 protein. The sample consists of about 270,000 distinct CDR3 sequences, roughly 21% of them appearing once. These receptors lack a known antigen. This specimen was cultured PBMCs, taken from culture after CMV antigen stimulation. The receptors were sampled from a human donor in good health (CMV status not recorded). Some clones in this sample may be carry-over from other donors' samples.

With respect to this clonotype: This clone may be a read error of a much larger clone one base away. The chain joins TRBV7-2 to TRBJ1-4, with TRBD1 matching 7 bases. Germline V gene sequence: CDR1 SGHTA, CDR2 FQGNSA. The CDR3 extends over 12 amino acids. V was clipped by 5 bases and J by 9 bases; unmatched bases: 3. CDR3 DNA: TGTACCAGCAGCCCGGACAGGAAAAAACTGTTTTTT. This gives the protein CTSSPDRKKLFF. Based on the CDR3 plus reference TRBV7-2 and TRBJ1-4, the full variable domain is GAGVSQSPSNKVTEKGKDVELRCDPISGHTALYWYRQSLGQGLEFLIYFQGNSAPDKSGLPSDRFSAERTGGSVSTLTIQRTQQEDSAVYLCTSSPDRKKLFFGSGTQLSVL.

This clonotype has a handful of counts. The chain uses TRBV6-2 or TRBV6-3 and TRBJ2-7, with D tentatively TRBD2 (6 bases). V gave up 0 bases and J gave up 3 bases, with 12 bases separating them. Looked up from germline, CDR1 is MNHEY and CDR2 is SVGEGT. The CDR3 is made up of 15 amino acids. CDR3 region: CASSYSVGTGYEQYV. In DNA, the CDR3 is TGTGCCAGCAGTTACTCGGTGGGGACTGGCTACGAGCAGTACGTC.

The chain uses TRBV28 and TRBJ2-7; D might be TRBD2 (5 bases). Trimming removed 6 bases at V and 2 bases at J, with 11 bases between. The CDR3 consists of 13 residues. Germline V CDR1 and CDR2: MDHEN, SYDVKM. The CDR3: CASSFAGAYEQYF. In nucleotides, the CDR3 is TGTGCCAGCAGCTTTGCCGGGGCCTACGAGCAGTACTTC.

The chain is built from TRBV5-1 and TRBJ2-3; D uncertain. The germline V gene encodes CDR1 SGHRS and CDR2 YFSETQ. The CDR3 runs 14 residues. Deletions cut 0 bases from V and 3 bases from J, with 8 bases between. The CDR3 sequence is CASSLAQTTDTQYF. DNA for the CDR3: TGCGCCAGCAGCTTGGCACAGACTACAGATACGCAGTATTTT. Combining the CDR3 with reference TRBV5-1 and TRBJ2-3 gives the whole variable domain KAGVTQTPRYLIKTRGQQVTLSCSPISGHRSVSWYQQTPGQGLQFLFEYFSETQRNKGNFPGRFSGRQFSNSRSEMNVSTLELGDSALYLCASSLAQTTDTQYFGPGTRLTVL.

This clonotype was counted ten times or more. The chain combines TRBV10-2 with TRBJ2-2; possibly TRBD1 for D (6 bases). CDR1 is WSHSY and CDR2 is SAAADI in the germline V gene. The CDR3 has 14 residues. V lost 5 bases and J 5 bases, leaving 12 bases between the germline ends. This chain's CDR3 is CASSLQGRTGELFF. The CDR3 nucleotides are TGCGCCAGCAGTCTCCAGGGGAGAACCGGGGAGCTGTTTTTT.

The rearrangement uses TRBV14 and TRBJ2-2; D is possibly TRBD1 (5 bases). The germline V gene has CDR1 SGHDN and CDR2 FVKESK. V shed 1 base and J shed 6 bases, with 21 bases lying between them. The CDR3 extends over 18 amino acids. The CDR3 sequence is CASSQGGRPGSKAGELFF. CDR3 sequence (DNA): TGTGCCAGCAGCCAAGGGGGCCGACCGGGTTCTAAAGCCGGGGAGCTGTTTTTT.

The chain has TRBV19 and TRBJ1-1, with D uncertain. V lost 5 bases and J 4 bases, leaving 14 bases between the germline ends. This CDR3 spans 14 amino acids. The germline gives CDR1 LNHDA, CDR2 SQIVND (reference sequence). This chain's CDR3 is CASSSRRVITEAFF. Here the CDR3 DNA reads TGTGCCAGTAGTTCCCGGAGGGTGATCACTGAAGCTTTCTTT. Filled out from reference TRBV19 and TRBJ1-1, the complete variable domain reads DGGITQSPKYLFRKEGQNVTLSCEQNLNHDAMYWYRQDPGQGLRLIYYSQIVNDFQKGDIAEGYSVSREKKESFPLTVTSAQKNPTAFYLCASSSRRVITEAFFGQGTRLTVV.

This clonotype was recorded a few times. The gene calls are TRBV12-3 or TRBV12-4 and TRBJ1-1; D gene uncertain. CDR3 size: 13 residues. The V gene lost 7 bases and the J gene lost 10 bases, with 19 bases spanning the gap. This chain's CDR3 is CASTFRGESLAFF. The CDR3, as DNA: TGTGCCAGCACCTTCCGGGGTGAGTCCTTAGCTTTCTTT.

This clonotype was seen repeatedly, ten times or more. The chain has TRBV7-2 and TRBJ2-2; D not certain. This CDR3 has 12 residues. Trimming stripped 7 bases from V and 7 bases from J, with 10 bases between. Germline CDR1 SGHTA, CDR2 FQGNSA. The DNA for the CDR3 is TGTGCCAGCACTTCGACCTTCGGGGAGCTGTTTTTT. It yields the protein CASTSTFGELFF.

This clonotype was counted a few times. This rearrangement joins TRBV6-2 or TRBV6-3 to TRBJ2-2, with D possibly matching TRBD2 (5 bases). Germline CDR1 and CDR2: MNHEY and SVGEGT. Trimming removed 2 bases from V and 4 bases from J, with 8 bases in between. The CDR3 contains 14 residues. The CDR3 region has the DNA TGTGCCAGCAGTTACGGAGGAGTCACCGGGGAGCTGTTTTTT. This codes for CASSYGGVTGELFF.

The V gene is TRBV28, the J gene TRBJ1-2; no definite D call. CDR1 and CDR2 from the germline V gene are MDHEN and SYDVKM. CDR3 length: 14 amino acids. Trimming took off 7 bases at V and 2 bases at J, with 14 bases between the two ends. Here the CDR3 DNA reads TGTGCCAGCATTTCTACGGGAGAGAACTATGGCTACACCTTC. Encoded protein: CASISTGENYGYTF.

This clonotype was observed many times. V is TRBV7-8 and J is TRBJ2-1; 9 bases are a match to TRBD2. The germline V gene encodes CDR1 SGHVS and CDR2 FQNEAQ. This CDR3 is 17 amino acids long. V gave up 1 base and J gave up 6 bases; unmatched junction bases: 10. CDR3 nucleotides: TGTGCCAGCAGCTTAGTTCGGGCTAGCGGGACGGGCAATGAGCAGTTCTTC. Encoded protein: CASSLVRASGTGNEQFF.

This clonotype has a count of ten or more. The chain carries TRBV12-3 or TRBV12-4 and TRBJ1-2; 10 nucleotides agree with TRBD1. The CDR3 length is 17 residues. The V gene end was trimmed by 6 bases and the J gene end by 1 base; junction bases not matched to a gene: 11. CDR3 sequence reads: CASRGRDRGQGNYGYTF. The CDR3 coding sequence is TGTGCCAGCAGGGGCCGGGACAGGGGCCAGGGTAACTATGGCTACACCTTC.

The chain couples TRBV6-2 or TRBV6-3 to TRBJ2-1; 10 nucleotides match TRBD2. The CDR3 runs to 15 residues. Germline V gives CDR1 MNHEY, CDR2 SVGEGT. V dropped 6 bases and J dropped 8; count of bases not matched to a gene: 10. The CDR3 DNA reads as TGTGCCAGCAGACCGAGCGGGAGGGTGATCTATGAGCAGTTCTTC. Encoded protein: CASRPSGRVIYEQFF.

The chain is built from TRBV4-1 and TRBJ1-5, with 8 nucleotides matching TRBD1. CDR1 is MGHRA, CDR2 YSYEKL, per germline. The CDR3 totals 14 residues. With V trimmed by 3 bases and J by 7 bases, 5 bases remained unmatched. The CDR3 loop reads CASSHTYRGQPQHF. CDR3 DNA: TGCGCCAGCAGCCATACTTACAGGGGGCAGCCCCAGCATTTT.

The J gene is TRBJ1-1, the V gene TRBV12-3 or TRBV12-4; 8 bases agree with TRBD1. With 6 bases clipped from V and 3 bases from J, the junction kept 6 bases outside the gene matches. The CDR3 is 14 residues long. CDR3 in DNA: TGTGCCAGCAGCCCCGGACAGGGTTACACTGAAGCTTTCTTT. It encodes CASSPGQGYTEAFF.

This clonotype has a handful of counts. CDR3 loop: CASSSRQGRDEQFF. In DNA form, the CDR3 reads TGTGCCAGCAGCTCGAGACAGGGTCGGGATGAGCAGTTCTTC. This chain joins TRBV7-6 and TRBJ2-1; TRBD1 agrees at 7 bases. V gave up 4 bases and J gave up 8 bases; unmatched junction bases: 8. The CDR3 runs to 14 residues. In germline, CDR1 is SGHVS, CDR2 FNYEAQ.

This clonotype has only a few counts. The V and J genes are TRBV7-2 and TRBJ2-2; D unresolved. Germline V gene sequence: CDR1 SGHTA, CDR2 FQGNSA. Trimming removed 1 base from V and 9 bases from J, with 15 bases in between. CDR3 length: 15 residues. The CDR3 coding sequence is TGTGCCAGCAGCTTAGGACTTGGGATTTCCAGGGAGCTGTTTTTT. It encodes CASSLGLGISRELFF.

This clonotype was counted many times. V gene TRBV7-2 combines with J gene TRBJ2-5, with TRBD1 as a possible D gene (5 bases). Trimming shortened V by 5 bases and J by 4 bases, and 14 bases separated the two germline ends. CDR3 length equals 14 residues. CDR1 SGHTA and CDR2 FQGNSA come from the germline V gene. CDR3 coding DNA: TGTGCCAGCAGCCCACGACAGACTGCAGAGACCCAGTACTTC. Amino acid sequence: CASSPRQTAETQYF.

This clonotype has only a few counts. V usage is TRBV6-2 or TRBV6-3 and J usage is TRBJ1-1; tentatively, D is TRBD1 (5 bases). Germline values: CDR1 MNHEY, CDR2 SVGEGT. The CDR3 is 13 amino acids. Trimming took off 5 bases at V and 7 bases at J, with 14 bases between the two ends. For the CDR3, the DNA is TGTGCCAGCAGTACAGGAACGTCAGGTGAAGCTTTCTTT. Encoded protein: CASSTGTSGEAFF.

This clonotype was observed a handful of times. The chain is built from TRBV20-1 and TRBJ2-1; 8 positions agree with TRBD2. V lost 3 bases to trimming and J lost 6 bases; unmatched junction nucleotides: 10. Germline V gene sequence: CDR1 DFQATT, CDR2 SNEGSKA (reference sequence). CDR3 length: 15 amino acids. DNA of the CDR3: TGCAGTGCTAGCTTTTTGGGACTAGAAACCAATGAGCAGTTCTTC. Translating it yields CSASFLGLETNEQFF.

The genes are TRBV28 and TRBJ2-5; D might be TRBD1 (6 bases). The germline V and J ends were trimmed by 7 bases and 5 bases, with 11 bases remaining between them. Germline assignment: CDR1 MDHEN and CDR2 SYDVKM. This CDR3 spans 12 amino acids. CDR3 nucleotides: TGTGCCAGCAATACAGGGCGGGAGACCCAGTACTTC. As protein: CASNTGRETQYF. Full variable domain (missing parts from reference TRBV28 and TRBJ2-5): DVKVTQSSRYLVKRTGEKVFLECVQDMDHENMFWYRQDPGLGLRLIYFSYDVKMKEKGDIPEGYSVSREKKERFSLILESASTNQTSMYLCASNTGRETQYFGPGTRLLVL.

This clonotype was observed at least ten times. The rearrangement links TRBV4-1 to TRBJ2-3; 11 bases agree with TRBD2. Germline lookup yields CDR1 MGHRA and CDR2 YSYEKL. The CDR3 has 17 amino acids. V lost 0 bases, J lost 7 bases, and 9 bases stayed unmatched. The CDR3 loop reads CASSQDRPSGRSNTQYF. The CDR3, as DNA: TGCGCCAGCAGCCAAGATCGGCCTAGCGGGAGGTCCAATACGCAGTATTTT.

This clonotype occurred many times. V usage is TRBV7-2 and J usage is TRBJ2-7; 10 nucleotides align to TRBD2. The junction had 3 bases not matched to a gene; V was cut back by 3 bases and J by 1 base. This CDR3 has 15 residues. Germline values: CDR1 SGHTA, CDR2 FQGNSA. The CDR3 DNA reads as TGTGCCAGCAGCTTGACTAGCGGGTGGTCCTACGAGCAGTACGTC. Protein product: CASSLTSGWSYEQYV.

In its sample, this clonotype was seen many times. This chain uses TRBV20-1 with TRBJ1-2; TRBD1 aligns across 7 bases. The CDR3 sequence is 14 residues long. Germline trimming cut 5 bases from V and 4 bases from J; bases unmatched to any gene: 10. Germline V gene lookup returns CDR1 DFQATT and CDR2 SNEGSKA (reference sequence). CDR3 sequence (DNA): TGCAGTGCTGACGACAGGGCCGGGATCTATGGCTACACCTTC. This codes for CSADDRAGIYGYTF.

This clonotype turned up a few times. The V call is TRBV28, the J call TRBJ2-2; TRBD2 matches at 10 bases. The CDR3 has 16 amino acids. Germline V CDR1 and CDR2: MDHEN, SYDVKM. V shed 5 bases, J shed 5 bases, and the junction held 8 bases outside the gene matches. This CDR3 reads CASSVQASGRTGELFF. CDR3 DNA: TGTGCCAGCAGTGTCCAGGCTAGCGGGAGAACCGGGGAGCTGTTTTTT.

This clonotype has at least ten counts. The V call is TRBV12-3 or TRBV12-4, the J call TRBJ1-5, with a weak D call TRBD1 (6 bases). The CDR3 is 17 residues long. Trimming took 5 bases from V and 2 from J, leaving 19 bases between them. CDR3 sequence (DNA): TGTGCCAGCAGTCCAGACTTACAGGGTTTTGGCAATCAGCCCCAGCATTTT. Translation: CASSPDLQGFGNQPQHF.

The DNA for the CDR3 is TGTGCCAGCAGCTTAGTCCGGGCTCCTAACATTCAGTACTTC. This codes for CASSLVRAPNIQYF. The chain employs TRBV11-2 and TRBJ2-4; D uncertain. The ends were cut back, 1 base at V and 7 bases at J, with 11 bases in the middle. Germline-derived CDR1 and CDR2 are SGHAT and FQNNGV. The CDR3 spans 14 residues.

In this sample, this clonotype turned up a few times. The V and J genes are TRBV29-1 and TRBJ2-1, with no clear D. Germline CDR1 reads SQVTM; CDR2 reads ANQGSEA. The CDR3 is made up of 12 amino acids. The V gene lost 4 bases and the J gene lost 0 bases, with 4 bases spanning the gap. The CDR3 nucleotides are TGCAGCGTTGTCGGCTCCTACAATGAGCAGTTCTTC. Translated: CSVVGSYNEQFF.

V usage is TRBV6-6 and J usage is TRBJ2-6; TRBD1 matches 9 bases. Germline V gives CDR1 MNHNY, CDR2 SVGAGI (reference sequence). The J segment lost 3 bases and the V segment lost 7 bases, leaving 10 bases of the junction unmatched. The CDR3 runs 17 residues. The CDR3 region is CASTWYGTGFGANVLTF. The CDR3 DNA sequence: TGTGCCAGCACTTGGTACGGGACAGGGTTTGGGGCCAACGTCCTGACTTTC.